The 26 T cell receptor beta chains below were found in one sample sequenced in a study of blood T cell repertoires in COVID-19. TCRdb keeps only in-frame clones here, not all; method: immunoSEQ multiplex PCR. The table records around 91,000 clones, around 85% of them present only once. The sample taken for sequencing was peripheral blood. The receptors were sampled from a man of 80 years or more with acute or convalescent COVID-19.

The chain joins TRBV5-8 to TRBJ2-1; 10 bases are a match to TRBD2. The length of the CDR3 is 15 residues. The trim removed 5 bases at V and 2 bases at J, leaving 4 bases unmatched. CDR1 is SGHTS and CDR2 is YDEGEE in the germline V gene. The CDR3 DNA sequence: TGTGCCAGCAGACAACTAGCGGGACCCTACAATGAGCAGTTCTTC. Translation: CASRQLAGPYNEQFF.

V and J are TRBV2 and TRBJ2-2, with 10 bases fitting TRBD2. Germline CDR1 is SNHLY and CDR2 is FYNNEI. J gave up 2 bases and V 6 bases, and 6 bases lay outside the gene matches. The CDR3 length is 16 residues. The CDR3: CASRPLAGVNTGELFF. The CDR3 DNA reads TGTGCCAGCAGGCCCCTAGCGGGGGTAAACACCGGGGAGCTGTTTTTT. Full variable domain (remainder filled in from reference TRBV2 and TRBJ2-2): EPEVTQTPSHQVTQMGQEVILRCVPISNHLYFYWYRQILGQKVEFLVSFYNNEISEKSEIFDDQFSVERPDGSNFTLKIRSTKLEDSAMYFCASRPLAGVNTGELFFGEGSRLTVL.

The V call is TRBV11-3, the J call TRBJ2-5; 11 nucleotides align to TRBD2. The J segment lost 1 base and the V segment lost 1 base, leaving 11 bases of the junction unmatched. This CDR3 spans 19 amino acids. CDR1 is SGHNT and CDR2 is YENEEA in the germline V gene. Here the CDR3 DNA reads TGTGCCAGCAGCTTAGGCGGACTAGCGGGCTACCCTTTCCAAGAGACCCAGTACTTC. Translation gives CASSLGGLAGYPFQETQYF.

The genes are TRBV28 and TRBJ1-1; D gene ambiguous. V was cut by 3 bases and J by 1 base, with 9 bases left in between. The CDR3 runs to 14 residues. Germline V gene data show CDR1 as MDHEN and CDR2 as SYDVKM. CDR3 amino acids: CASSFGSWNTEAFF. CDR3 DNA sequence: TGTGCCAGCAGTTTTGGCTCATGGAACACTGAAGCTTTCTTT.

This rearrangement joins TRBV28 to TRBJ2-3; TRBD2 matches at 9 bases. Germline V gene data show CDR1 as MDHEN and CDR2 as SYDVKM. With V trimmed by 4 bases and J by 4 bases, 3 bases remained unmatched. The CDR3 is made up of 14 amino acids. The CDR3 protein is CASSSLAGADTQYF. The CDR3, as DNA: TGTGCCAGCAGTTCCTTAGCGGGAGCAGATACGCAGTATTTT.

The J gene is TRBJ1-5, the V gene TRBV6-5; D not resolved. CDR3 size: 13 residues. Trimming removed 1 base at V and 7 bases at J, with 8 bases between. Germline loops: CDR1 MNHEY, CDR2 SVGAGI. CDR3 sequence: CASSYLNSQPQHF. The CDR3 DNA is TGTGCCAGCAGTTACTTGAACAGCCAGCCCCAGCATTTT.

Points on this clone: This sample also contains other DNA sequences that code for the same CDR3. The V and J genes are TRBV9 and TRBJ2-1, with TRBD2 matching over 12 bases. The CDR3 has 15 residues. The germline V gene has CDR1 SGDLS and CDR2 YYNGEE. With 0 bases clipped from V and 7 bases from J, the junction kept 2 bases outside the gene matches. CDR3 loop: CASSVGLAGDNEQFF. In nucleotides, the CDR3 is TGTGCCAGCAGCGTAGGACTAGCGGGAGATAATGAGCAGTTCTTC.

This clone was observed once. The chain recombines TRBV6-2 or TRBV6-3 with TRBJ2-7; D might be TRBD1 (6 bases). The CDR3 loop spans 12 amino acids. The V and J ends lost 4 bases and 3 bases respectively, with 7 bases between them. Germline CDR1 is MNHEY and CDR2 is SVGEGT. CDR3 nucleotide sequence: TGTGCCAGCAGTTCCAGGGGCTACGAGCAGTACTTC. Translating it yields CASSSRGYEQYF.

The gene calls are TRBV5-1 and TRBJ2-1, with TRBD2 matching 10 bases. This CDR3 is built from 18 residues. With 0 bases clipped from V and 0 bases from J, the junction kept 6 bases outside the gene matches. CDR1 SGHRS and CDR2 YFSETQ come from the germline V gene. The CDR3 loop is CASSLDASGSPSYNEQFF. In nucleotides, the CDR3 is TGCGCCAGCAGCTTGGACGCTAGCGGGAGTCCCTCCTACAATGAGCAGTTCTTC.

In its sample, this clone was seen once. The DNA of the CDR3 is TGTGCCAGCAGCTTTGATGGCGGGATCTTAGAGACCCAGTACTTC. Protein: CASSFDGGILETQYF. The V gene is TRBV7-9, the J gene TRBJ2-5; tentative D call: TRBD2 (6 bases). CDR1 and CDR2 from the germline V gene are SEHNR and FQNEAQ (reference sequence). This CDR3 has 15 amino acids. Trimming stripped 3 bases from V and 4 bases from J, with 15 bases between. Combining the CDR3 with reference TRBV7-9 and TRBJ2-5 gives the whole variable domain DTGVSQNPRHKITKRGQNVTFRCDPISEHNRLYWYRQTLGQGPEFLTYFQNEAQLEKSRLLSDRFSAERPKGSFSTLEIQRTEQGDSAMYLCASSFDGGILETQYFGPGTRLLVL.

The rearrangement links TRBV5-1 to TRBJ2-3; TRBD1 is a possible D gene (6 bases). There are 15 residues in the CDR3. V was cut by 3 bases and J by 2 bases, with 13 bases left in between. In germline, CDR1 is SGHRS, CDR2 YFSETQ. The CDR3 coding sequence is TGCGCCAGCAGCTCATTAACAGGGTTCACAGATACGCAGTATTTT. Encoded protein: CASSSLTGFTDTQYF. Drawing the rest from reference TRBV5-1 and TRBJ2-3, the complete variable domain is KAGVTQTPRYLIKTRGQQVTLSCSPISGHRSVSWYQQTPGQGLQFLFEYFSETQRNKGNFPGRFSGRQFSNSRSEMNVSTLELGDSALYLCASSSLTGFTDTQYFGPGTRLTVL.

The chain carries TRBV2 and TRBJ2-7; 11 nucleotides match TRBD2. The length of the CDR3 is 18 residues. The germline CDR1 and CDR2 sequences are SNHLY and FYNNEI. Germline trimming cut 8 bases from V and 2 bases from J; bases unmatched to any gene: 17. CDR3 protein: CASWAGLAAHLTPYEQYF. In nucleotides, the CDR3 is TGTGCCAGCTGGGCGGGACTAGCGGCACATCTTACCCCCTACGAGCAGTACTTC.

The V gene is TRBV9, the J gene TRBJ1-4; 7 bases are a match to TRBD1. The CDR3 loop spans 17 amino acids. The V segment lost 3 bases and the J segment 3 bases; nucleotides outside the gene matches: 11. CDR1 is SGDLS and CDR2 is YYNGEE in the germline V gene. The CDR3 nucleotides are TGTGCCAGCAGCGCGACAGGGTTGGGGGGAGCTAATGAAAAACTGTTTTTT. This encodes CASSATGLGGANEKLFF. Filled out from reference TRBV9 and TRBJ1-4, the complete variable domain reads DSGVTQTPKHLITATGQRVTLRCSPRSGDLSVYWYQQSLDQGLQFLIQYYNGEERAKGNILERFSAQQFPDLHSELNLSSLELGDSALYFCASSATGLGGANEKLFFGSGTQLSVL.

The chain carries TRBV11-2 and TRBJ1-1, with D uncertain. Trimming removed 5 bases from V and 5 bases from J, with 9 bases in between. Germline V gene sequence: CDR1 SGHAT, CDR2 FQNNGV. There are 12 residues in the CDR3. Here the CDR3 reads CASSVGGTEAFF. Here the CDR3 DNA reads TGTGCCAGCAGCGTGGGCGGGACTGAAGCTTTCTTT.

This clone was detected a few times. This chain uses TRBV7-9 with TRBJ2-3, with D uncertain. The V end was cut by 5 bases, the J end by 4 bases, with 13 bases between. The V gene's germline CDR1 is SEHNR and CDR2 FQNEAQ (reference sequence). This CDR3 region has 14 residues. Here the CDR3 reads CASSQQPSADTQYF. In nucleotides, the CDR3 is TGTGCCAGCAGCCAACAACCTTCAGCAGATACGCAGTATTTT. The full variable domain, with the rest looked up from reference TRBV7-9 and TRBJ2-3, is DTGVSQNPRHKITKRGQNVTFRCDPISEHNRLYWYRQTLGQGPEFLTYFQNEAQLEKSRLLSDRFSAERPKGSFSTLEIQRTEQGDSAMYLCASSQQPSADTQYFGPGTRLTVL.

The V and J genes are TRBV28 and TRBJ2-3, with D unresolved. Germline-derived CDR1 and CDR2 are MDHEN and SYDVKM. The ends were cut back, 5 bases at V and 11 bases at J, with 20 bases in the middle. There are 14 residues in the CDR3. The CDR3, as DNA: TGTGCCAGCAGTCCCCGGTTCCCGGGTGAGGAGCAGTATTTT. Encoded protein: CASSPRFPGEEQYF.

The chain joins TRBV28 to TRBJ1-2; D gene uncertain. CDR1 is MDHEN and CDR2 is SYDVKM in the germline V gene. CDR3 size: 11 residues. V shed 3 bases and J shed 8 bases, with 7 bases lying between them. CDR3 bases: TGTGCCAGCAGTTTCCTGGGCGGCTACACCTTC. This encodes CASSFLGGYTF.

The V gene is TRBV29-1, the J gene TRBJ2-3; maybe TRBD1 (6 bases). The CDR3 spans 16 residues. V was clipped by 1 base and J by 0 bases, with 14 bases between them. Germline CDR1 and CDR2: SQVTM and ANQGSEA. CDR3 amino acids: CSVEVGGRSSTDTQYF. The CDR3 DNA is TGCAGCGTTGAAGTAGGGGGACGGTCTAGCACAGATACGCAGTATTTT.

The V gene is TRBV5-1, the J gene TRBJ1-2; 11 positions match TRBD1. J lost 6 bases, V lost 4 bases, and 20 bases had no gene match. Germline values: CDR1 SGHRS, CDR2 YFSETQ. The CDR3 runs to 19 residues. The CDR3 sequence is CASSLNVPGQGVGFHGYTF. The CDR3 nucleotides read TGCGCCAGCAGCCTAAACGTCCCGGGACAGGGGGTAGGATTTCATGGCTACACCTTC.

The V gene is TRBV6-2 or TRBV6-3, the J gene TRBJ1-4; D perhaps matches TRBD1 (5 bases). Germline V CDR1 and CDR2: MNHEY, SVGEGT. The length of the CDR3 is 15 residues. V shed 5 bases and J shed 5 bases, with 15 bases lying between them. DNA for the CDR3: TGTGCCAGCAGTGGGTCGACAGCTCTCAATGAAAAACTGTTTTTT. It yields the protein CASSGSTALNEKLFF.

The gene calls are TRBV2 and TRBJ1-4, with D possibly TRBD1 on 5 matching bases. The CDR3 totals 14 residues. Germline values: CDR1 SNHLY, CDR2 FYNNEI. V lost 8 bases to trimming and J lost 0 bases, with 10 bases between them. The CDR3 bases are TGTGCCAGCTGGGGCAGCGCAACTAATGAAAAACTGTTTTTT. Translated, it gives CASWGSATNEKLFF.

V gene TRBV29-1 combines with J gene TRBJ1-2; D unresolved. V lost 5 bases and J lost 8, with 18 bases in between. The germline CDR1 and CDR2 sequences are SQVTM and ANQGSEA. This CDR3 spans 13 amino acids. The DNA of the CDR3 is TGCAGCGTTCTCCCAATGGAGGTCTTCGGCTACACCTTC. It encodes CSVLPMEVFGYTF.

The rearrangement uses TRBV11-3 and TRBJ2-1; D may be TRBD2 (6 bases). Trimming took off 4 bases at V and 8 bases at J, with 21 bases between the two ends. This CDR3 region has 16 residues. CDR1 and CDR2 (germline): SGHNT, YENEEA. The CDR3 bases are TGTGCCAGCAGCTCAGACCCTACCGGGAGAGCCTATGAGCAGTTCTTC. Protein: CASSSDPTGRAYEQFF.

A single count supports this clone. The rearrangement links TRBV10-3 to TRBJ2-2, with D possibly matching TRBD1 (6 bases). The germline V gene encodes CDR1 ENHRY and CDR2 SYGVKD. Trimming removed 7 bases from V and 0 bases from J, with 15 bases in between. The CDR3 loop spans 16 amino acids. DNA for the CDR3: TGTGCCATCAAAGGACAGATCAGCACGAACACCGGGGAGCTGTTTTTT. The encoded protein is CAIKGQISTNTGELFF.

This rearrangement joins TRBV5-1 to TRBJ1-2; the D is unclear. CDR1 and CDR2 from the germline V gene are SGHRS and YFSETQ. The CDR3 is made up of 14 amino acids. The V end lost 4 bases, the J end lost 1 base, and 11 bases lay between the germline ends. For the CDR3, the DNA is TGCGCCAGCAGCCCCCTGCAGGTTAACTATGGCTACACCTTC. Translating it yields CASSPLQVNYGYTF.

This chain links TRBV5-1 with TRBJ2-1; 9 bases match TRBD1. V lost 4 bases, J lost 8 bases, and 7 bases stayed unmatched. Germline V gene data show CDR1 as SGHRS and CDR2 as YFSETQ. The CDR3 runs to 14 residues. This CDR3 is CASSRDRVGDEQFF. The CDR3 nucleotides read TGCGCCAGCAGCAGGGACAGGGTTGGCGATGAGCAGTTCTTC.